Listed below are T cell receptor beta chains from one sample, sequenced in a study of post-analysis software for immune sequencing data. TCRdb re-derived calls from the PCR reads in MiXCR, one entry per CDR3 protein. This table holds 650,000 to 850,000 distinct CDR3 sequences, under 60% found once. The sample comprised blood. The source is a girl aged 5 to 17 with multiple sclerosis. The CDR3 runs from the conserved cysteine through the conserved F or W. Each record gives: clone size, V gene, J gene, CDR3 protein. Clone size appears in some rows only: once, few, many, or a class for an expanded clone.

clone_size: -
v_call: TRBV7-8
j_call: TRBJ2-7
cdr3_aa: CASSPFSYSSYEQYF

clone_size: -
v_call: TRBV24-1
j_call: TRBJ2-7
cdr3_aa: CATSDSRGRPSYEQYF

clone_size: few
v_call: TRBV20-1
j_call: TRBJ2-1
cdr3_aa: CSASESSYNEQFF

clone_size: -
v_call: TRBV7-3
j_call: TRBJ2-3
cdr3_aa: CASTPKSGSRDTQYF

clone_size: -
v_call: TRBV2
j_call: TRBJ1-5
cdr3_aa: CASSDSGEEYQPQHF

clone_size: -
v_call: TRBV20-1
j_call: TRBJ2-7
cdr3_aa: CSARDLGQSSYEQYF

clone_size: -
v_call: TRBV10-3
j_call: TRBJ2-3
cdr3_aa: CAISESGGARGDTQYF

clone_size: -
v_call: TRBV20-1
j_call: TRBJ2-6
cdr3_aa: CSARDSGDPGSGANVLTF

clone_size: few
v_call: TRBV27
j_call: TRBJ1-2
cdr3_aa: CASSQGTVYGYTF

clone_size: few
v_call: TRBV20-1
j_call: TRBJ2-7
cdr3_aa: CSARDSRSPYEQYF

clone_size: few
v_call: TRBV12-3/TRBV12-4
j_call: TRBJ2-1
cdr3_aa: CASSKWEDGNEQFF

clone_size: -
v_call: TRBV7-2
j_call: TRBJ2-7
cdr3_aa: CASSLRGNTYEQYF

clone_size: -
v_call: TRBV7-9
j_call: TRBJ2-1
cdr3_aa: CASSLAWEGYNEQFF

clone_size: many
v_call: TRBV29-1
j_call: TRBJ2-1
cdr3_aa: CSVGRLAGGYNEQFF

clone_size: -
v_call: TRBV12-3/TRBV12-4
j_call: TRBJ2-1
cdr3_aa: CASSFSNYNEQFF

clone_size: -
v_call: TRBV12-3/TRBV12-4
j_call: -
cdr3_aa: CASSKTLMGGYNEQYF

clone_size: -
v_call: TRBV28
j_call: TRBJ2-7
cdr3_aa: CASSRIAPSYEQYF

clone_size: -
v_call: TRBV7-6
j_call: TRBJ2-3
cdr3_aa: CASSSGLDRADTQYF

clone_size: few
v_call: TRBV20-1
j_call: TRBJ2-3
cdr3_aa: CSARALLATDTDTQYF

clone_size: -
v_call: TRBV6-1
j_call: TRBJ2-1
cdr3_aa: CASSAGLAVNEQFF

clone_size: -
v_call: TRBV7-9
j_call: TRBJ2-5
cdr3_aa: CASSRTSREKTQYF

clone_size: -
v_call: TRBV20-1
j_call: TRBJ2-7
cdr3_aa: CSAREVGFGGTTQYF

clone_size: -
v_call: TRBV20-1
j_call: TRBJ2-1
cdr3_aa: CSARTPSGRRSYNEQFF

clone_size: -
v_call: TRBV12-3/TRBV12-4
j_call: TRBJ2-4
cdr3_aa: CASSLNGKSIQYF

clone_size: -
v_call: TRBV12-3/TRBV12-4
j_call: TRBJ2-1
cdr3_aa: CASSFQGLYNEQFF

clone_size: -
v_call: TRBV20-1
j_call: TRBJ1-6
cdr3_aa: CSWSRDRENSPLHF

clone_size: -
v_call: TRBV5-1
j_call: -
cdr3_aa: CASSPRQGAINYEQYF

clone_size: -
v_call: TRBV12-3/TRBV12-4
j_call: TRBJ2-7
cdr3_aa: CASSSWDSLSYEQYF

clone_size: -
v_call: TRBV24-1
j_call: TRBJ2-3
cdr3_aa: CATSDPRDSHTDTQYF

clone_size: few
v_call: TRBV15
j_call: TRBJ1-1
cdr3_aa: CATSRVPLGENTEAFF

clone_size: -
v_call: TRBV18
j_call: TRBJ1-1
cdr3_aa: CASSPNSGTRQTTEAFF

clone_size: few
v_call: TRBV11-2
j_call: TRBJ2-7
cdr3_aa: CASSLRGTQRLAEQYGHEQYF

clone_size: -
v_call: TRBV12-3/TRBV12-4
j_call: TRBJ1-1
cdr3_aa: CASRATGTVFGEAFF

clone_size: -
v_call: TRBV20-1
j_call: TRBJ2-5
cdr3_aa: CSEVQQETQYF

clone_size: -
v_call: TRBV7-3
j_call: TRBJ2-1
cdr3_aa: CASSLSGRVYNEQFF

clone_size: few
v_call: TRBV7-6
j_call: TRBJ2-4
cdr3_aa: CASSLRPPGTSGSKNIQYF

clone_size: -
v_call: TRBV6-6
j_call: TRBJ1-3
cdr3_aa: CASRKRSPSGNTIYF

clone_size: -
v_call: TRBV29-1
j_call: TRBJ1-1
cdr3_aa: CSVHRSNTEAFF

clone_size: -
v_call: TRBV7-9
j_call: TRBJ2-3
cdr3_aa: CASSLKGRATDTQYF

clone_size: -
v_call: TRBV27
j_call: TRBJ1-2
cdr3_aa: CASSPLIATGSYGYTF

clone_size: -
v_call: TRBV20-1
j_call: TRBJ2-3
cdr3_aa: CSAPPPGLAMDTQYF

clone_size: few
v_call: TRBV5-8
j_call: TRBJ2-3
cdr3_aa: CASSLRQVPDTQYF

clone_size: -
v_call: TRBV7-9
j_call: TRBJ1-2
cdr3_aa: CASTLGQGVPYGYTF

clone_size: -
v_call: TRBV29-1
j_call: TRBJ1-2
cdr3_aa: CSVGEGDGYTF

clone_size: -
v_call: TRBV20-1
j_call: TRBJ2-5
cdr3_aa: CSASLVATQETQYF

clone_size: few
v_call: TRBV15
j_call: TRBJ2-3
cdr3_aa: CATSPRLAGVADTQYF

clone_size: -
v_call: TRBV12-3/TRBV12-4
j_call: TRBJ2-5
cdr3_aa: CASSALGFSGEAQYF

clone_size: few
v_call: TRBV9
j_call: TRBJ2-5
cdr3_aa: CASSVFSGVQETQYF

clone_size: -
v_call: TRBV10-3
j_call: TRBJ2-1
cdr3_aa: CAISGGSGGAYNEQFF

clone_size: -
v_call: TRBV12-3/TRBV12-4
j_call: TRBJ2-5
cdr3_aa: CARSFSGGRGETQYF

clone_size: few
v_call: TRBV7-2
j_call: TRBJ1-2
cdr3_aa: CASTGQGAGINYGYTF

clone_size: -
v_call: TRBV6-6
j_call: TRBJ2-7
cdr3_aa: CASSYFGTSGRIAQYF

clone_size: few
v_call: TRBV20-1
j_call: TRBJ2-1
cdr3_aa: CSARYTAGYNEQFF

clone_size: -
v_call: TRBV28
j_call: TRBJ2-1
cdr3_aa: CASSLKYSGGSYNEQFF

clone_size: -
v_call: TRBV20-1
j_call: TRBJ2-1
cdr3_aa: CSARYSGRTPNEQFF

clone_size: few
v_call: TRBV18
j_call: TRBJ2-7
cdr3_aa: CASAGGESEQYF

clone_size: -
v_call: TRBV7-2
j_call: TRBJ2-1
cdr3_aa: CASSWTGHEQFF

clone_size: -
v_call: TRBV12-3/TRBV12-4
j_call: TRBJ2-3
cdr3_aa: CASSLRLAEITDTQYF

clone_size: -
v_call: TRBV7-9
j_call: TRBJ2-3
cdr3_aa: CASRPRDFTTTDTQYF

clone_size: few
v_call: TRBV6-5
j_call: TRBJ1-2
cdr3_aa: CASRPPGGGYTF